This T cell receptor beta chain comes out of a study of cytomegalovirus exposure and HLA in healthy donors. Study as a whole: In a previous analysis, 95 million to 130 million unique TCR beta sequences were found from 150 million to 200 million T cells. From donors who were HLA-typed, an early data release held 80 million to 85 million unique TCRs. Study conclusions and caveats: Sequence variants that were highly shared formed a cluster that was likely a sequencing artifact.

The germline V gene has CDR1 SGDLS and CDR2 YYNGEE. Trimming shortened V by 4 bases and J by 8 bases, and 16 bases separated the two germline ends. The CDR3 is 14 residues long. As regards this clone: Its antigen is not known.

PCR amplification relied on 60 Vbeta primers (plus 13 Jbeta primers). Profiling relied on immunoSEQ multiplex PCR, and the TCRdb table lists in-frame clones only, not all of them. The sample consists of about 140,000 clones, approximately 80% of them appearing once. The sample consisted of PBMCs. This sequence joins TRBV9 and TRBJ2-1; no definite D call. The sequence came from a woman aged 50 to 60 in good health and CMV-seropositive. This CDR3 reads CASSLEARVDEQFF. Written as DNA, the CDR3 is TGTGCCAGCAGCCTCGAGGCTCGGGTCGATGAGCAGTTCTTC.